This TCR beta chain was sequenced during a study of cytomegalovirus exposure and HLA in healthy donors. Concerning this clone itself: Its antigen is not known.

The study ran its PCR with 60 Vbeta and 13 Jbeta primers. The data were produced by immunoSEQ multiplex PCR, yet TCRdb's version contains in-frame clones alone and is incomplete. The sample has over 85,000 clones; roughly 86% are singletons. Findings and limits, study-wide: Specificity of three CMV-associated chains for CMV antigens was verified in vitro. A link between a missense DCLRE1C variant and TCR beta V- and J-gene trimming emerged from a later analysis.

This sequence was found in a man in his forties in good health and CMV-seronegative. Source material: PBMCs.

In DNA, the CDR3 is TGTGCCAGCAGTATACAGGGGACATTCTACAATGAGCAGTTCTTC. It is translated as CASSIQGTFYNEQFF. This chain connects TRBV7-2 to TRBJ2-1; 7 bases map to TRBD1. CDR3 length: 15 residues. Germline V gene data show CDR1 as SGHTA and CDR2 as FQGNSA. Losses at the gene ends were 6 bases for V and 3 bases for J; bases not matched to a gene: 8.